This T cell receptor (beta chain) was recorded in a study of cytomegalovirus exposure and HLA in healthy donors. As for the donors, each was a healthy bone marrow donor. The V gene end was trimmed by 8 bases and the J gene end by 5 bases; junction bases not matched to a gene: 13. This CDR3 is 15 amino acids long. In germline, CDR1 is MNHEY, CDR2 SVGAGI. PCR employed 60 Vbeta and 13 Jbeta primers. Some clones are missing from TCRdb's copy, which holds only in-frame ones; the method was immunoSEQ multiplex PCR. The sample lists around 170,000 clones; 79% were seen once. This clone has a handful of counts.

The clonotype was recovered from a woman aged 35 to 49 in good health and CMV-seronegative. Sequenced: PBMCs. The chain is built from TRBV6-5 and TRBJ2-7, with 9 bases that match TRBD1. The CDR3 protein is CASAAAGTGYHEQYF. CDR3 sequence (DNA): TGTGCCAGCGCCGCCGCCGGGACAGGGTACCACGAGCAGTACTTC.